This TCR beta chain appears in the sequencing data of a study of cytomegalovirus exposure and HLA in healthy donors. The data were produced by immunoSEQ multiplex PCR, yet TCRdb's version contains in-frame clones alone and is incomplete. The sample shows some 69,000 clones, around 95% of them seen only once. Trimming cost V 0 bases and J 1 base; bases outside gene matches: 5. The CDR3 covers 16 residues. Per germline, CDR1 WSHSY and CDR2 SAAADI. The donors were part of the validation cohort of more than 90 subjects. That cohort was separate from the first cohort, which comprised 670 or so subjects. This chain uses TRBV10-2 with TRBJ1-2; 7 bases are a match to TRBD1. Sequencing used PBMCs. This receptor was obtained from a man aged 18-30 years in good health and CMV-seronegative. The CDR3 loop reads CASSESTGVGNYGYTF. In DNA form, the CDR3 reads TGCGCCAGCAGTGAGTCAACAGGGGTGGGTAACTATGGCTACACCTTC.